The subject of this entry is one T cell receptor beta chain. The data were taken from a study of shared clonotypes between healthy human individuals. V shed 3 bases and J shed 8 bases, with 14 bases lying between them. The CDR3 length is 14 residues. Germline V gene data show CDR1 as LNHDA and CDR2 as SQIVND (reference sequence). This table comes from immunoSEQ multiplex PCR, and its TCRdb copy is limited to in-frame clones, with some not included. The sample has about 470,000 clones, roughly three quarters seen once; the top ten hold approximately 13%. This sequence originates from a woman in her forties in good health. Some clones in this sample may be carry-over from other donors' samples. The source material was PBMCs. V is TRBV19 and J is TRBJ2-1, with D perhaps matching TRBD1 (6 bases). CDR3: CASSIRYRVHEQFF. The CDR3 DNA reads TGTGCCAGTAGTATTAGGTACAGGGTGCATGAGCAGTTCTTC.